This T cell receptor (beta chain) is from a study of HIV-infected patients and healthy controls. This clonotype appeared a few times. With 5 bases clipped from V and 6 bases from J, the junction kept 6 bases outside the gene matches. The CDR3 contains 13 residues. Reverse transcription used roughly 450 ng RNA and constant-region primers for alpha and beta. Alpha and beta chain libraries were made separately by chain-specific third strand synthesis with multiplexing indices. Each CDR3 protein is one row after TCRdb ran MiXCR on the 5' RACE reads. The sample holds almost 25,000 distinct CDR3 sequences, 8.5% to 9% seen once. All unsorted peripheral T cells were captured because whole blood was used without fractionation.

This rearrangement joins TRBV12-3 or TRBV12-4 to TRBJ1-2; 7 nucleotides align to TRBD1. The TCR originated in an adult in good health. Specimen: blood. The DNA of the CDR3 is TGTGCCAGCAGTCGAATGACAGGGAATGGCTACACCTTC. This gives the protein CASSRMTGNGYTF.